This TCR beta chain was obtained from a study of T cell responses to AZD1222 COVID-19 vaccine. Study outcomes and limitations: White British people made up most donors, females outnumbered males, and clonal diversity was possibly underestimated. Recipients of AZD1222 seropositive at baseline numbered only six or seven.

On this clone: Its antigen is undetermined.

Trimming removed 10 bases from V and 0 bases from J, with 9 bases in between. Germline V lookup: CDR1 ENHRY, CDR2 SYGVKD. CDR3 length equals 12 residues. The table came from immunoSEQ multiplex PCR; TCRdb's copy has only in-frame clones and leaves some out. Among 120,000 to 150,000 clones listed, just over 85% were seen once. This TCR derives from an adult who received the AZD1222 COVID-19 vaccine. The chain carries TRBV10-3 and TRBJ2-5, with TRBD1 as a possible D gene (7 bases). This specimen was peripheral blood, taken 28 days after the second AZD1222 dose. The CDR3 is CASRGDQETQYF. The CDR3 bases are TGTGCCAGCAGGGGGGACCAAGAGACCCAGTACTTC.